This T cell receptor (beta chain) is drawn from a study of human T cells and chemical hapten exposure. Across the study: Recorded diagnoses among the mostly female patients were alopecia areata, totalis or universalis.

Described time point: pre-sensitization, week 0. Treatment reported: therapeutic diphenylcyclopropenone sensitization with weekly scalp DPC. Using its own MiXCR run on the RACE reads, TCRdb lists one record per CDR3 protein. The data show 300,000 to 450,000 distinct CDR3 sequences, 5.5% seen once. The germline gives CDR1 SGHVS, CDR2 FQNEAQ. The CDR3 runs to 15 residues. V shed 1 base and J shed 2 bases, with 11 bases lying between them. This chain uses TRBV7-8 with TRBJ1-2; no definite D call. The clonotype comes from a woman aged 18-29 years with alopecia areata. Some clones in this sample may be carry-over from other donors' samples. This specimen consisted of whole blood, obtained in connection with sensitization to the hapten diphenylcyclopropenone (DPC). The DNA for the CDR3 is TGTGCCAGCAGCTTAGGAGCGGTATCCAACTATGGCTACACCTTC. Translated: CASSLGAVSNYGYTF.